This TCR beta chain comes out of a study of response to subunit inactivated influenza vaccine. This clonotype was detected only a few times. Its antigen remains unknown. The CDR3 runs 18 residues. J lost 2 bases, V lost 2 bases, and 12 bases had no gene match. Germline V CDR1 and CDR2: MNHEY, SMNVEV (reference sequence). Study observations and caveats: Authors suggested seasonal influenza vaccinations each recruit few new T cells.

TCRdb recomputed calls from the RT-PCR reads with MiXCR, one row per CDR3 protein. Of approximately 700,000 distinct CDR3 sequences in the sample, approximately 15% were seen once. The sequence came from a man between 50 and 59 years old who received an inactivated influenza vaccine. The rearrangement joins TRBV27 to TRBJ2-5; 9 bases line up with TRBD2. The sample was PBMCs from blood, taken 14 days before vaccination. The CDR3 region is CASSLRSPLAGKQETQYF. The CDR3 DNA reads TGTGCCAGCAGTTTAAGATCTCCCCTAGCGGGGAAGCAAGAGACCCAGTACTTC.